This is a list of T cell receptor beta chains from one sample in a study of spatial heterogeneity in lung cancer. TCRdb processed the 5' RACE reads anew with MiXCR; each CDR3 protein has one entry. This sample has around 92,000 distinct CDR3 sequences; 9.5% to 15% occur once, and the top ten carry about two fifths. The sequenced sample was PBMCs, obtained at surgery. The receptors stem from a male donor with early-stage non-small cell lung cancer. CDR3s include the opening cysteine and the closing phenylalanine or tryptophan. A D gene is named only where the DNA matches it firmly. Expanded clones get a size class; other rows say once, few or many, or leave the size out.

j_gene	v_gene	d_gene	abundance	CDR3aa	CDR3nt
TRBJ2-7	TRBV3-1	-	once	CPREDASSSYEQYF	TGCCCTAGGGAGGACGCGTCGAGCTCCTACGAGCAGTACTTC
TRBJ1-5	TRBV12-3/TRBV12-4	-	-	CASSFMDTRYRGNQPQHF	TGTGCCAGCAGTTTTATGGACACTCGATATCGAGGGAATCAGCCCCAGCATTTT
TRBJ2-1	TRBV15	-	-	CATSRDLENEQFF	TGTGCCACCAGCCGGGACCTTGAGAATGAGCAGTTCTTC
TRBJ2-7	TRBV30	-	few	CAWGVLYEQYF	TGTGCCTGGGGGGTCCTCTACGAGCAGTACTTC
TRBJ2-1	TRBV4-3	TRBD2	few	CASSQEHGLAGGAEQFF	TGCGCCAGCAGCCAAGAACACGGACTAGCGGGGGGGGCTGAGCAGTTCTTC
TRBJ2-3	TRBV28	-	few	CASRLDTNTDTQYF	TGTGCCAGCAGACTGGACACGAACACAGATACGCAGTATTTT
TRBJ2-5	TRBV29-1	-	few	CSVARSVGETQYF	TGCAGCGTTGCCAGATCCGTTGGGGAGACCCAGTACTTC
TRBJ2-7	TRBV7-2	-	few	CASSYGPLAYEQYF	TGTGCCAGCAGCTACGGACCGCTCGCCTACGAGCAGTACTTC
TRBJ2-7	TRBV10-3	-	many	CAISDGGGGYEQYF	TGTGCCATCAGTGATGGAGGGGGCGGCTACGAGCAGTACTTC
TRBJ2-3	TRBV27	TRBD1	-	CASSLTGTGYEDTQYF	TGTGCCAGCAGTTTGACCGGGACAGGGTATGAAGATACGCAGTATTTT
TRBJ2-5	TRBV11-2	-	few	CASSLGGKIGRETQYF	TGTGCCAGCAGCTTAGGCGGAAAGATTGGGCGAGAGACCCAGTACTTC
TRBJ1-3	TRBV9	-	-	CASSVGNSNSGNTIYF	TGTGCCAGCAGCGTAGGAAACAGCAACTCTGGAAACACCATATATTTT
TRBJ2-3	TRBV10-3	-	-	CATQVGSETDTQYF	TGTGCCACCCAAGTCGGGAGCGAAACAGATACGCAGTATTTT
TRBJ2-7	TRBV6-6	TRBD1	-	CASSLRGRNDEQYF	TGTGCCAGCAGCCTCAGGGGGAGAAACGACGAGCAGTACTTC
TRBJ1-4	TRBV12-3/TRBV12-4	TRBD1	many	CASSFSRGDEKLFF	TGTGCCAGCAGTTTCTCCAGGGGGGATGAAAAACTGTTTTTT
TRBJ2-3	TRBV7-2	-	few	CASRQMAGATDTQYF	TGTGCCAGCAGACAAATGGCGGGGGCCACAGATACGCAGTATTTT
TRBJ2-5	TRBV19	-	-	CASMGTYQETQYF	TGTGCCAGTATGGGAACCTACCAAGAGACCCAGTACTTC
TRBJ1-3	TRBV20-1	-	-	CSARVGRTAGNTIYF	TGCAGTGCTAGAGTTGGGAGGACCGCTGGAAACACCATATATTTT